One and the same sample provided the 15 T cell receptor beta chains below, sequenced in a study of cytomegalovirus exposure and HLA in healthy donors. Vbeta (60) and Jbeta (13) primers were used in the PCR. Profiling relied on immunoSEQ multiplex PCR, and the TCRdb table lists in-frame clones only, not all of them. The table has 120,000 to 150,000 clones, around 65% seen once. What was sequenced was PBMCs. The receptors here all came from a woman in her fifties or sixties in good health and CMV-seronegative.

The chain is built from TRBV9 and TRBJ2-7; 8 bases fit TRBD2. CDR1 SGDLS and CDR2 YYNGEE come from the germline V gene. The CDR3 consists of 16 residues. The V gene end was trimmed by 0 bases and the J gene end by 5 bases; junction bases not matched to a gene: 10. The CDR3, as DNA: TGTGCCAGCAGCGTAGATATGGCGGGGGGTTTGAACGAGCAGTACTTC. This translates into CASSVDMAGGLNEQYF.

This clone was detected a few times. V gene TRBV7-6 combines with J gene TRBJ2-3; 9 bases match TRBD2. Germline values: CDR1 SGHVS, CDR2 FNYEAQ. The V and J ends lost 3 bases and 7 bases, in that order; junction bases with no gene match: 2. This CDR3 is built from 13 residues. CDR3 sequence (DNA): TGTGCCAGCAGCTTGGGACTAGCAAATACGCAGTATTTT. This sequence encodes CASSLGLANTQYF.

In this sample, this clone turned up once. The rearrangement joins TRBV20-1 to TRBJ1-6; TRBD1 might be the D (5 bases). Germline CDR1 is DFQATT and CDR2 is SNEGSKA (reference sequence). The CDR3 runs 11 residues. V lost 4 bases and J lost 7, with 5 bases in between. The CDR3 is CSAKGNSPLHF. In DNA, the CDR3 is TGCAGTGCTAAGGGGAATTCACCCCTCCACTTT.

The chain carries TRBV9 and TRBJ2-1; the match to TRBD2 covers 12 bases. CDR1 and CDR2 (germline): SGDLS, YYNGEE. V gave up 3 bases and J gave up 0 bases; unmatched junction bases: 4. The CDR3 contains 17 residues. The CDR3 loop reads CASSESTSGSSYNEQFF. CDR3 nucleotides: TGTGCCAGCAGCGAATCGACTAGCGGGAGCTCCTACAATGAGCAGTTCTTC. The entire variable domain, with the rest obtained from reference TRBV9 and TRBJ2-1, is as follows: DSGVTQTPKHLITATGQRVTLRCSPRSGDLSVYWYQQSLDQGLQFLIQYYNGEERAKGNILERFSAQQFPDLHSELNLSSLELGDSALYFCASSESTSGSSYNEQFFGPGTRLTVL.

This sequence joins TRBV9 and TRBJ2-6; 9 positions match TRBD2. The CDR3 extends over 18 amino acids. Unmatched junction bases numbered 7, after V lost 3 bases and J lost 0 bases. Germline loops: CDR1 SGDLS, CDR2 YYNGEE. In nucleotides, the CDR3 is TGTGCCAGCAGCGCTGGCGGGGGGGCTAGCTCTGGGGCCAACGTCCTGACTTTC. Translating gives CASSAGGGASSGANVLTF.

This sequence joins TRBV19 and TRBJ2-5; possible D gene TRBD2, 7 bases. Deletions cut 3 bases from V and 5 bases from J, with 16 bases between. This CDR3 contains 15 residues. The germline CDR1 and CDR2 sequences are LNHDA and SQIVND (reference sequence). The chain's CDR3 is CASSMGGGGGETQYF. The CDR3 DNA reads TGTGCCAGTAGTATGGGAGGGGGGGGAGGTGAGACCCAGTACTTC.

V is TRBV7-2 and J is TRBJ1-2; a possible D gene is TRBD1 (5 bases). There are 12 residues in the CDR3. The ends were cut back, 5 bases at V and 6 bases at J, with 10 bases in the middle. Germline CDR1 is SGHTA and CDR2 is FQGNSA. The CDR3 DNA is TGTGCCAGCAGCCTCAGACAGAATGGCTACACCTTC. Amino acid sequence: CASSLRQNGYTF.

This clone was observed a handful of times. V usage is TRBV4-2 and J usage is TRBJ1-5; D gene ambiguous. V was pared by 5 bases and J by 0 bases, with 11 bases between. Germline CDR1 and CDR2: LGHNA and YNFKEQ. The CDR3 consists of 15 residues. The CDR3 spells CASSEQSNSNQPQHF. The CDR3 nucleotides read TGTGCCAGCAGCGAACAGTCGAATAGCAATCAGCCCCAGCATTTT.

The V call is TRBV19, the J call TRBJ1-1; 7 nucleotides agree with TRBD1. Germline V CDR1 and CDR2: LNHDA, SQIVND (reference sequence). The V gene end was trimmed by 3 bases and the J gene end by 0 bases; junction bases not matched to a gene: 7. This CDR3 comprises 16 residues. CDR3 in amino acids: CASSIRQGRLNTEAFF. The DNA for the CDR3 is TGTGCCAGTAGTATCAGACAGGGAAGGCTGAACACTGAAGCTTTCTTT.

The genes are TRBV29-1 and TRBJ1-5, with 10 positions matching TRBD1. V lost 5 bases to trimming and J lost 5 bases; unmatched junction nucleotides: 6. There are 14 residues in the CDR3. Germline loops: CDR1 SQVTM, CDR2 ANQGSEA. In nucleotides, the CDR3 is TGCAGCGTTACGACAGGGGGCGTCGATCAGCCCCAGCATTTT. It yields the protein CSVTTGGVDQPQHF.

J is TRBJ2-5 and V is TRBV7-8; 7 bases fit TRBD2. This CDR3 comprises 13 residues. CDR1 is SGHVS and CDR2 is FQNEAQ in the germline V gene. Losses at the gene ends were 5 bases for V and 4 bases for J; bases not matched to a gene: 4. In DNA form, the CDR3 reads TGTGCCAGCAGCCCCCGGGGGGTAGAGACCCAGTACTTC. It is translated as CASSPRGVETQYF.

This clone has just a few counts. V gene TRBV11-2 combines with J gene TRBJ2-2; 8 positions match TRBD1. The CDR3 consists of 15 residues. Germline lookup yields CDR1 SGHAT and CDR2 FQNNGV. V was pared by 6 bases and J by 4 bases, with 7 bases of the junction left unmatched. The CDR3 bases are TGTGCCAGCAGACTCCGGGGACAGGCCACCGGGGAGCTGTTTTTT. Translation: CASRLRGQATGELFF.

This clone was counted between two and nine times. J is TRBJ2-1 and V is TRBV15; D gene ambiguous. Trimming cost V 0 bases and J 9 bases, with 12 bases left between them. CDR1 and CDR2 (germline): LNHNV, YYDKDF (reference sequence). CDR3 length equals 14 residues. The CDR3 DNA is TGTGCCACCAGCAGAGATCAGATATACCCTGAGCAGTTCTTC. It specifies CATSRDQIYPEQFF.

The V call is TRBV29-1, the J call TRBJ1-3, with 8 positions matching TRBD1. J lost 0 bases, V lost 7 bases, and 5 bases had no gene match. Germline loops: CDR1 SQVTM, CDR2 ANQGSEA. The CDR3 spans 14 residues. In DNA form, the CDR3 reads TGCAGCGCACGGACAGGGAGCTCTGGAAACACCATATATTTT. It encodes CSARTGSSGNTIYF. The full variable domain, with the rest looked up from reference TRBV29-1 and TRBJ1-3, is SAVISQKPSRDICQRGTSLTIQCQVDSQVTMMFWYRQQPGQSLTLIATANQGSEATYESGFVIDKFPISRPNLTFSTLTVSNMSPEDSSIYLCSARTGSSGNTIYFGEGSWLTVV.

In its sample, this clone is medium-sized. The rearrangement uses TRBV7-9 and TRBJ1-1; D not certain. Germline CDR1 reads SEHNR; CDR2 reads FQNEAQ (reference sequence). CDR3 size: 13 residues. The germline V and J ends were trimmed by 2 bases and 10 bases, with 14 bases remaining between them. The CDR3 sequence: CASSLSDERGAFF. For the CDR3, the DNA is TGTGCCAGCAGCTTAAGCGATGAGCGGGGAGCTTTCTTT.